There are a few counts of the clone carrying this T cell receptor (beta chain). Time point described: healthy volunteer bleed at 2 weeks. Researchers extracted total RNA from unfractionated whole blood. Looked up from germline, CDR1 is SNHLY and CDR2 is FYNNEI. V lost 6 bases and J 4 bases, leaving 18 bases between the germline ends. This CDR3 is built from 15 residues. Unique molecular identifiers were linked by the library to individual cDNA molecules. TCRdb used MiXCR to reprocess the RACE reads, holding one entry per CDR3 protein. This table holds about 31,000 distinct CDR3 sequences, less than 8% found once. This sample stems from a study of human T cells and chemical hapten exposure.

The chain combines TRBV2 with TRBJ1-2; TRBD1 is a possible D gene (6 bases). The sequenced sample consisted of whole blood. The sequence was obtained from a human donor in good health. Some clones in this sample may be carry-over from other donors' samples. CDR3: CASRDPRTASYGYTF. DNA of the CDR3: TGTGCCAGCAGAGACCCCAGGACAGCTTCCTATGGCTACACCTTC.